These 6 T cell receptor beta chains originate from one sample sequenced in a study of Graves' ophthalmopathy and Graves' hyperthyroidism. RNA transcripts yielded amplified TCR beta CDR3 regions. Scientists carried out first-round RT-PCR using HTBI primers and then a second-round multiplex PCR. MiXCR, run by TCRdb on the multiplex PCR reads, gives a single entry per CDR3 protein. The data show 300,000 to 400,000 distinct CDR3 sequences, 15% to 20% seen once. The source material was peripheral blood. These receptors were obtained from an adult man with Graves' ophthalmopathy.

The sample holds many counts of this clonotype. The chain has TRBV6-2 or TRBV6-3 and TRBJ1-2, with D tentatively TRBD1 (5 bases). Germline V lookup: CDR1 MNHEY, CDR2 SVGEGT. The CDR3 is made up of 13 amino acids. Trimming stripped 5 bases from V and 7 bases from J, with 14 bases between. The CDR3 DNA reads TGTGCCAGCAGTCCCGACAGCGTCAGTGGCTACACCTTC. Translated: CASSPDSVSGYTF.

In its sample, this clonotype was seen many times. The gene calls are TRBV12-3 or TRBV12-4 and TRBJ1-5; D gene unclear. The CDR3 spans 13 residues. The V end lost 3 bases, the J end lost 7 bases, and 10 bases lay between the germline ends. The CDR3 sequence is CASSLASDQPQHF. CDR3 DNA: TGTGCCAGCAGTTTGGCGTCCGACCAGCCCCAGCATTTT.

This clonotype was found many times. This CDR3 is missing its conserved last phenylalanine or tryptophan, likely due to a read error. This chain links TRBV11-1 with TRBJ1-1, with D perhaps TRBD1 (5 bases). V gave up 0 bases and J gave up 3 bases, with 26 bases separating them. CDR1 is SGHAT, CDR2 FQDESV, per germline (reference sequence). This CDR3 region has 20 residues. For the CDR3, the DNA is TGTGCCAGCAGCTTAGCAGTTGGCCGCGGACAAACCTCGAAAGACACTGAAGCTTTCCTT. Amino acid sequence: CASSLAVGRGQTSKDTEAFL.

This clonotype has a count of ten or more. The rearrangement links TRBV7-3 to TRBJ2-5; D may be TRBD1 or TRBD2 (6 bases each). This CDR3 has 17 amino acids. Germline CDR1 is SGHTA and CDR2 is FQGTGA. V lost 0 bases to trimming and J lost 2 bases, with 16 bases between them. In nucleotides, the CDR3 is TGTGCCAGCAGCTTAACCGGAGGGGGAGCGATACAAGAGACCCAGTACTTC. Encoded protein: CASSLTGGGAIQETQYF.

This clonotype was picked up many times. The chain joins TRBV7-9 to TRBJ1-3; tentative D call: TRBD1 (5 bases). This CDR3 region has 15 residues. The V gene lost 5 bases and the J gene lost 6 bases, with 17 bases spanning the gap. Germline-derived CDR1 and CDR2 are SEHNR and FQNEAQ (reference sequence). The CDR3 DNA reads as TGTGCCAGCAGCGTGTCAGGAGTCGGGGCAAACACCATATATTTT. As protein: CASSVSGVGANTIYF.

The chain is built from TRBV19 and TRBJ2-7, with TRBD2 matching over 8 bases. V was clipped by 4 bases and J by 1 base; unmatched bases: 9. CDR1 is LNHDA, CDR2 SQIVND, per germline (reference sequence). The CDR3 covers 16 residues. CDR3 amino acids: CASSSQAGEGSYEQYF. CDR3 DNA: TGTGCCAGTAGTAGTCAAGCGGGGGAAGGGTCCTACGAGCAGTACTTC.